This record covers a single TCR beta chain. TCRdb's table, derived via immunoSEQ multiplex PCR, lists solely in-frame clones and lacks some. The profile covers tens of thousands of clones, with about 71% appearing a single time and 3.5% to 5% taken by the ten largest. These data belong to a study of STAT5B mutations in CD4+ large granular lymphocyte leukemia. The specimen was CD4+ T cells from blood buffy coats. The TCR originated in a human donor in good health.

CDR3 protein: CASSSTRTANTEAFF. DNA for the CDR3: TGTGCCAGCAGCTCAACTCGGACAGCGAACACTGAAGCTTTCTTT. The genes are TRBV5-6 and TRBJ1-1; D may be TRBD1 (6 bases). The V gene's germline CDR1 is SGHDT and CDR2 YYEEEE. The CDR3 spans 15 residues. The V end lost 3 bases, the J end lost 1 base, and 13 bases lay between the germline ends.